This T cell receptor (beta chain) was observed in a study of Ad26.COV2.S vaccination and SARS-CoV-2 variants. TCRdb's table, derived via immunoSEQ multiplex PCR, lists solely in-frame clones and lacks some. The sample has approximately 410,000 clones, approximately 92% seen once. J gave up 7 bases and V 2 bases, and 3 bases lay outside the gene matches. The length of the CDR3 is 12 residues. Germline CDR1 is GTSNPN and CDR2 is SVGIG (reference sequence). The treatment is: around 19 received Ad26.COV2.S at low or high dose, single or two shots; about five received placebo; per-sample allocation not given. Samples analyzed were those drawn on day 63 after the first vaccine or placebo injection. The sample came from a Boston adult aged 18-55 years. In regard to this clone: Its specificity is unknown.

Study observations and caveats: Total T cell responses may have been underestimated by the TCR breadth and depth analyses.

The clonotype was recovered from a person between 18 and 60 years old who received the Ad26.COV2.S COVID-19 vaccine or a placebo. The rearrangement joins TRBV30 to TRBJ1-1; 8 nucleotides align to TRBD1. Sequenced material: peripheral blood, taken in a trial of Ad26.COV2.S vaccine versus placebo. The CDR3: CAWSLGQGEAFF. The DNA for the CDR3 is TGTGCCTGGAGTTTAGGACAGGGTGAAGCTTTCTTT.